The 5 T cell receptor beta chains below come from one sample, sequenced in a study of blood T cells in healthy people across ages. It was with a sample-barcoded 5' primer and a J-beta primer mix that a second PCR of roughly 6 to 12 cycles was run. TCRdb re-called the 5' RACE reads through MiXCR, storing one row per CDR3 protein. This sample has approximately 700,000 distinct CDR3 sequences, with about 34% found just once. The sample was blood. These receptors all stem from a woman over 75 in good health.

This clonotype turned up a few times. The V and J genes are TRBV19 and TRBJ2-3, with 12 bases identical to TRBD1. Losses at the gene ends were 7 bases for V and 2 bases for J; bases not matched to a gene: 13. CDR1 LNHDA and CDR2 SQIVND come from the germline V gene (reference sequence). The CDR3 runs to 18 residues. The CDR3 nucleotides read TGTGCCAGTATGGCCGTGCGGGACAGGGGGCGATACACAGATACGCAGTATTTT. Translated, it gives CASMAVRDRGRYTDTQYF.

This clonotype was counted only a few times. The chain is built from TRBV9 and TRBJ2-5; D ambiguous. The CDR3 runs 15 residues. Germline CDR1 reads SGDLS; CDR2 reads YYNGEE. Trimming left V 0 bases short and J 2 bases short, with 11 bases between. CDR3: CASSVESWQQETQYF. In DNA, the CDR3 is TGTGCCAGCAGCGTAGAATCCTGGCAGCAAGAGACCCAGTACTTC.

This chain links TRBV11-3 with TRBJ2-4; 13 bases align to TRBD2. The better agreement between TRBJ2-5 and the DNA end casts doubt on the J call. The length of the CDR3 is 18 residues. Germline lookup yields CDR1 SGHNT and CDR2 YENEEA. CDR3 coding DNA: TGTGCCAGCAGCTCCTCAGGGACTAGCGGGGAAAGTAAAGAGACCCAGTACTTC. This codes for CASSSSGTSGESKETQYF.

The chain links TRBV18 to TRBJ1-1; maybe TRBD1 (5 bases). This CDR3 contains 16 residues. CDR1 KGHSH and CDR2 LQKENI come from the germline V gene. V was cut by 6 bases and J by 5 bases, with 22 bases left in between. As DNA, the CDR3 is TGTGCCAGCTCCCCGGACGGTACCTGGGGGAATACTGAAGCTTTCTTT. It yields the protein CASSPDGTWGNTEAFF.

Comment on this clonotype: A read error may explain this, as a much larger clone is one base away. The chain couples TRBV5-1 to TRBJ2-1, with 8 bases identical to TRBD2. The last part of the DNA fits TRBJ2-7 better; the J call may be wrong. Germline assignment: CDR1 SGHRS and CDR2 YFSETQ. The CDR3 extends over 18 amino acids. The CDR3 here is CASSSRVSGAASYNEQYF. The CDR3 DNA follows: TGCGCCAGCAGCTCCCGGGTTAGCGGGGCCGCCTCCTACAATGAGCAGTACTTC.